These 28 T cell receptor beta chains share one sample of origin, sequenced in a study of early T cells in non-severe SARS-CoV-2 infection. TCRdb recomputed calls from the 5' RACE reads with MiXCR, one row per CDR3 protein. The sample has about 26,000 distinct CDR3 sequences; approximately 4.6% are singletons. Sequencing used whole blood. Receptors originate from an adult who was a healthcare worker with PCR-confirmed SARS-CoV-2 infection or an uninfected control (not recorded which).

This clonotype was picked up many times. The chain employs TRBV18 and TRBJ2-3, with 7 bases lining up with TRBD2. The V segment lost 4 bases and the J segment 0 bases; nucleotides outside the gene matches: 4. This CDR3 is 15 amino acids long. The germline V gene encodes CDR1 KGHSH and CDR2 LQKENI. The CDR3 protein is CASSRTSASTDTQYF. The CDR3 DNA sequence: TGTGCCAGCTCACGCACTAGCGCTAGCACAGATACGCAGTATTTT.

This clonotype was observed a few times. The gene calls are TRBV4-1 and TRBJ2-1, with D maybe TRBD2 (6 bases). Germline-derived CDR1 and CDR2 are MGHRA and YSYEKL. V dropped 0 bases and J dropped 6 bases, with 18 bases sitting between them. The CDR3 covers 17 residues. The CDR3 DNA reads as TGCGCCAGCAGCCAAGATCTGGTGGGAGGTCGGAGCAATGAGCAGTTCTTC. Translated: CASSQDLVGGRSNEQFF.

This clonotype was recorded many times. This chain links TRBV5-1 with TRBJ2-2; TRBD1 agrees at 7 bases. CDR1 and CDR2 (germline): SGHRS, YFSETQ. The V segment lost 7 bases and the J segment 4 bases; nucleotides outside the gene matches: 7. CDR3 size: 14 residues. The CDR3 is CASRGNRGTGELFF. Written as DNA, the CDR3 is TGCGCCAGCCGCGGAAACAGGGGCACCGGGGAGCTGTTTTTT.

In regard to this clonotype: With a much larger clone just one base away, this may be a read error. V usage is TRBV5-1 and J usage is TRBJ2-2; TRBD1 matches at 7 bases. V was clipped by 10 bases and J by 4 bases; unmatched bases: 10. The CDR3 covers 14 residues. Germline CDR1 is SGHRS and CDR2 is YFSETQ. The CDR3 loop reads CAGRGNRGTGELFF. Written as DNA, the CDR3 is TGCGCCGGCCGCGGAAACAGGGGCACCGGGGAGCTGTTTTTT.

The rearrangement joins TRBV29-1 to TRBJ2-7; 8 bases map to TRBD1. V lost 4 bases to trimming and J lost 4 bases; unmatched junction nucleotides: 6. The CDR3 contains 13 residues. Germline CDR1 SQVTM, CDR2 ANQGSEA. The CDR3 reads CSVASGGIYEQYF. CDR3 coding DNA: TGCAGCGTTGCGTCAGGGGGCATTTACGAGCAGTACTTC.

In its sample, this clonotype was seen many times. The CDR3 DNA is TGCGCCAGCAGCTTCTCCGGGACACCTGGCACAGATACGCAGTATTTT. Its protein product is CASSFSGTPGTDTQYF. V usage is TRBV5-1 and J usage is TRBJ2-3; D is possibly TRBD1 (6 bases). This CDR3 is 16 amino acids long. Germline CDR1 is SGHRS and CDR2 is YFSETQ. The germline V and J ends were trimmed by 2 bases and 1 base, with 14 bases remaining between them.

This chain joins TRBV3-1 and TRBJ2-5; perhaps D is TRBD1 or TRBD2 (6 bases each). The germline V gene encodes CDR1 LGHDT and CDR2 YNNKEL (reference sequence). V was shortened by 2 bases and J by 3 bases, with 13 bases between the two germline ends. The CDR3 extends over 15 amino acids. CDR3 loop: CASSQQGRYEETQYF. The DNA of the CDR3 is TGTGCCAGCAGCCAACAGGGGAGGTATGAAGAGACCCAGTACTTC.

This clonotype was counted at least ten times. The chain couples TRBV11-2 to TRBJ2-1; TRBD2 agrees at 8 bases. CDR3 size: 15 residues. The V segment lost 1 base and the J segment 5 bases; nucleotides outside the gene matches: 4. Germline loops: CDR1 SGHAT, CDR2 FQNNGV. The CDR3 region is CASSLAGSGNNEQFF. The CDR3 bases are TGTGCCAGCAGCTTAGCAGGTAGCGGGAACAATGAGCAGTTCTTC.

The rearrangement joins TRBV12-2 to TRBJ2-3; the table's TRBD2 call for D was not verified on the DNA. TRBV12-2 is designated a pseudogene. The CDR3 has 18 amino acids. In DNA form, the CDR3 reads TGTGCAAGTCGCTTAGTGGGGGTGACTAGCGGGGTCACAGATACGCAGTATTTT. It is translated as CASRLVGVTSGVTDTQYF.

This clonotype was observed at least ten times. The rearrangement joins TRBV7-2 to TRBJ1-2, with D maybe TRBD1 (6 bases). V lost 5 bases and J 3 bases, leaving 34 bases between the germline ends. Germline V gene lookup returns CDR1 SGHTA and CDR2 FQGNSA. This CDR3 has 21 residues. In DNA form, the CDR3 reads TGTGCCAGCAGCGCCCAGTTATTTTTGCCGTGGCAGGGGAGGGAGGACTATGGCTACACCTTC. This gives the protein CASSAQLFLPWQGREDYGYTF.

At least ten counts were recorded for this clonotype. The CDR3 nucleotides are TGTGCCAGCAGTGCATTGGCGGGCAATGAGCAGTTCTTC. The encoded protein is CASSALAGNEQFF. V is TRBV2 and J is TRBJ2-1, with a possible D match to TRBD2 (5 bases). Trimming stripped 4 bases from V and 6 bases from J, with 10 bases between. The germline V gene encodes CDR1 SNHLY and CDR2 FYNNEI. This CDR3 region has 13 residues. The variable domain in full, with the rest retrieved from reference TRBV2 and TRBJ2-1, is EPEVTQTPSHQVTQMGQEVILRCVPISNHLYFYWYRQILGQKVEFLVSFYNNEISEKSEIFDDQFSVERPDGSNFTLKIRSTKLEDSAMYFCASSALAGNEQFFGPGTRLTVL.

At least ten counts were recorded for this clonotype. This rearrangement joins TRBV20-1 to TRBJ1-5; D may be TRBD1 (5 bases). The V and J ends lost 3 bases and 3 bases respectively, with 15 bases between them. Germline V gene data show CDR1 as DFQATT and CDR2 as SNEGSKA (reference sequence). CDR3 length: 15 residues. CDR3 residues: CSASRGNGANQPQHF. For the CDR3, the DNA is TGCAGTGCTAGTCGAGGGAACGGGGCCAATCAGCCCCAGCATTTT.

This clonotype was observed at least ten times. The rearrangement uses TRBV4-1 and TRBJ2-7; TRBD2 aligns across 15 bases. The CDR3 contains 15 residues. Germline V gives CDR1 MGHRA, CDR2 YSYEKL. V lost 3 bases to trimming and J lost 3 bases; unmatched junction nucleotides: 0. CDR3: CASSQGLAGGYEQYF. The CDR3 DNA reads TGCGCCAGCAGCCAGGGACTAGCGGGAGGCTACGAGCAGTACTTC.

In this sample, this clonotype turned up a few times. The genes are TRBV5-6 and TRBJ1-6; D remains unclear. The CDR3 length is 14 residues. Trimming removed 2 bases at V and 10 bases at J, with 13 bases between. CDR1 and CDR2 from the germline V gene are SGHDT and YYEEEE. The CDR3, as DNA: TGTGCCAGCAGCTTCCGAGACTGGCGGTCACCCCTCCACTTT. Its translation is CASSFRDWRSPLHF.

This clonotype was counted ten times or more. The chain is built from TRBV7-8 and TRBJ2-7; no clear D. V lost 3 bases and J 3 bases, leaving 15 bases between the germline ends. The CDR3 is made up of 15 amino acids. CDR1 and CDR2 (germline): SGHVS, FQNEAQ. In DNA, the CDR3 is TGTGCCAGCAGCTTGACGGCTGTTTTCGGCTACGAGCAGTACTTC. It codes for CASSLTAVFGYEQYF.

In its sample, this clonotype was seen many times. J is TRBJ2-3 and V is TRBV6-2 or TRBV6-3, with 9 bases fitting TRBD2. CDR1 is MNHEY, CDR2 SVGEGT, per germline. J lost 4 bases, V lost 5 bases, and 7 bases had no gene match. This CDR3 region has 15 residues. The CDR3 protein is CASSRTSEGADTQYF. The CDR3 DNA reads as TGTGCCAGCAGTCGGACTAGCGAAGGGGCAGATACGCAGTATTTT.

V and J are TRBV11-1 and TRBJ2-5; D not certain. This CDR3 contains 14 residues. Trimming shortened V by 5 bases and J by 0 bases, and 10 bases separated the two germline ends. Per the germline V gene, CDR1 is SGHAT and CDR2 is FQDESV (reference sequence). The CDR3: CASSGEANQETQYF. The CDR3 DNA reads as TGTGCCAGCAGCGGAGAGGCGAACCAAGAGACCCAGTACTTC.

There are many counts of this clonotype. The rearrangement joins TRBV15 to TRBJ2-7, with D possibly matching TRBD1 (6 bases). This CDR3 is built from 13 residues. V was cut by 7 bases and J by 6 bases, with 16 bases left in between. CDR1 LNHNV and CDR2 YYDKDF come from the germline V gene (reference sequence). DNA of the CDR3: TGTGCCACCACCTTCGACAGGTTCGGCGAGCAGTACTTC. It yields the protein CATTFDRFGEQYF.

The rearrangement uses TRBV19 and TRBJ2-1; 12 bases align to TRBD2. Germline lookup yields CDR1 LNHDA and CDR2 SQIVND (reference sequence). The CDR3 length is 16 residues. V lost 6 bases, J lost 4 bases, and 7 bases stayed unmatched. The CDR3 coding sequence is TGTGCCAGTAGCACCTCCCTAGCGGGGGGGTACAATGAGCAGTTCTTC. Protein: CASSTSLAGGYNEQFF. The full variable domain, its missing parts supplied by reference TRBV19 and TRBJ2-1, is DGGITQSPKYLFRKEGQNVTLSCEQNLNHDAMYWYRQDPGQGLRLIYYSQIVNDFQKGDIAEGYSVSREKKESFPLTVTSAQKNPTAFYLCASSTSLAGGYNEQFFGPGTRLTVL.

This clonotype has a count of ten or more. This rearrangement joins TRBV6-4 to TRBJ2-3; tentatively, D is TRBD2 (6 bases). The CDR3 has 15 amino acids. The V gene's germline CDR1 is MRHNA and CDR2 SNTAGT. The V end lost 3 bases, the J end lost 1 base, and 11 bases lay between the germline ends. Here the CDR3 reads CASSELATGTDTQYF. The CDR3 DNA reads as TGTGCCAGCAGTGAACTAGCCACTGGCACAGATACGCAGTATTTT.

This clonotype was observed a handful of times. The chain is built from TRBV12-3 or TRBV12-4 and TRBJ1-2, with D possibly matching TRBD1 (5 bases). The V and J ends lost 4 bases and 4 bases respectively, with 13 bases between them. The CDR3 consists of 14 residues. DNA of the CDR3: TGTGCCAGCAGTTCCCACCGGGACGGCTATGGCTACACCTTC. Translating it yields CASSSHRDGYGYTF.

In this sample, this clonotype turned up many times. This chain joins TRBV12-3 or TRBV12-4 and TRBJ2-4; possibly TRBD2 for D (6 bases). V dropped 2 bases and J dropped 2 bases, with 13 bases sitting between them. There are 16 residues in the CDR3. The CDR3 nucleotides read TGTGCCAGCAGTTTATCCGGGGGAAGTTCCAAAAACATTCAGTACTTC. It encodes CASSLSGGSSKNIQYF.

This clonotype was counted a few times. The CDR3 nucleotides read TGTGCCAGCAGTCCGAAGGGTATAGCAATTACCCAGTATTTT. This codes for CASSPKGIAITQYF. This chain uses TRBV12-3 or TRBV12-4 with TRBJ2-3; D gene unclear. Trimming left V 5 bases short and J 12 bases short, with 21 bases between. CDR3 length: 14 residues.

In its sample, this clonotype is medium-sized. The chain combines TRBV5-1 with TRBJ1-1; D perhaps matches TRBD1 (5 bases). CDR1 and CDR2 (germline): SGHRS, YFSETQ. Trimming removed 6 bases at V and 11 bases at J, with 23 bases between. The CDR3 is 14 residues long. CDR3 in amino acids: CASTLGGDGLLAFF. The DNA for the CDR3 is TGCGCCAGCACCCTTGGGGGAGACGGTCTACTGGCTTTCTTT. Using reference TRBV5-1 and TRBJ1-1 for the parts outside the CDR3, the full variable domain is KAGVTQTPRYLIKTRGQQVTLSCSPISGHRSVSWYQQTPGQGLQFLFEYFSETQRNKGNFPGRFSGRQFSNSRSEMNVSTLELGDSALYLCASTLGGDGLLAFFGQGTRLTVV.

The V call is TRBV20-1, the J call TRBJ2-7; D is possibly TRBD2 (5 bases). Trimming cost V 1 base and J 8 bases, with 12 bases left between them. This CDR3 is built from 12 residues. Germline CDR1 is DFQATT and CDR2 is SNEGSKA (reference sequence). The CDR3 DNA sequence: TGCAGTGCTAGAGTCGCCGCGGGTCAGCAGTACTTC. Its protein product is CSARVAAGQQYF.

This clonotype was observed many times. The DNA for the CDR3 is TGCAGCGTTGAAGGCATTGACGTATTACAGGGTGAAGCTTTCTTT. Amino acid sequence: CSVEGIDVLQGEAFF. V is TRBV29-1 and J is TRBJ1-1; possibly TRBD1 for D (6 bases). The CDR3 is 15 residues long. Germline V CDR1 and CDR2: SQVTM, ANQGSEA. The V and J ends lost 1 base and 7 bases respectively, with 19 bases between them.

Ten or more counts support this clonotype. The chain is built from TRBV19 and TRBJ1-2; D unclear. Germline values: CDR1 LNHDA, CDR2 SQIVND (reference sequence). The V end was cut by 6 bases, the J end by 2 bases, with 10 bases between. This CDR3 is 13 amino acids long. The DNA of the CDR3 is TGTGCCAGTAGCTGGACGTCGAACTATGGCTACACCTTC. Amino acids: CASSWTSNYGYTF.

This clonotype has at least ten counts. The chain uses TRBV20-1 and TRBJ1-5; 9 positions agree with TRBD1. The trim removed 6 bases at V and 5 bases at J, leaving 5 bases unmatched. This CDR3 region has 13 residues. Germline V CDR1 and CDR2: DFQATT, SNEGSKA (reference sequence). CDR3 loop: CSAATGGYQPQHF. CDR3 DNA sequence: TGCAGTGCCGCGACAGGGGGGTATCAGCCCCAGCATTTT.